What follows describes a single TCR beta chain. Its antigen is not identified. This record belongs to a study of T cell responses to AZD1222 COVID-19 vaccine. Study-level points and caveats: Reportedly, close to half of spike-specific TCRs are directed against unmutated variant regions. White British people made up most donors, females outnumbered males, and clonal diversity was possibly underestimated. An increase in Spike-specific TCR breadth and depth was observed after two AZD1222 doses. Spike-wide vaccine-associated CD4 TCRs dominated at 160-218 and 743-854.

Measured with immunoSEQ multiplex PCR; TCRdb has only the in-frame clones, and not every one. The profile shows 57,000 or so clones, about 74% of them singletons. This CDR3 region has 17 residues. V gave up 3 bases and J gave up 3 bases, with 18 bases separating them. The chain uses TRBV23-1 and TRBJ2-1; a possible D gene is TRBD2 (5 bases). TRBV23-1 has ORF status, its function being uncertain. The clonotype comes from an adult in good health. The sequencing here drew on peripheral blood, taken on day 0 of AZD1222 vaccination. CDR3 bases: TGCGCCAGCAGTCACCACGAGCCCACGGGGTTCTACAATGAGCAGTTCTTC. The encoded protein is CASSHHEPTGFYNEQFF.